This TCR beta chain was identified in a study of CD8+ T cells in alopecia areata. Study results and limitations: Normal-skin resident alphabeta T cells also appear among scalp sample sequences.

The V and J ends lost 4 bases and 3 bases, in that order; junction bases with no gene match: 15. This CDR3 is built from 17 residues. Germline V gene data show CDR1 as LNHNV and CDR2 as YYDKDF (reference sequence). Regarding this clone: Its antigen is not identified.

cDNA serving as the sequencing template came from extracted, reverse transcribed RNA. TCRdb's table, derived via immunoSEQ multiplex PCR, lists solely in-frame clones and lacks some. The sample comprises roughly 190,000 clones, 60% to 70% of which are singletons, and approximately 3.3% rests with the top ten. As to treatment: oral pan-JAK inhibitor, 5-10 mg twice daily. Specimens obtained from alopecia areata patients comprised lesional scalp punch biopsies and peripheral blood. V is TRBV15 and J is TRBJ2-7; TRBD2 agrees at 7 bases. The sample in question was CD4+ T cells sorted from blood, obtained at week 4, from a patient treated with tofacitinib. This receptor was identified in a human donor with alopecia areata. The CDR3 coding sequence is TGTGCCACCAGCACCTTCGTAGGGGCTAGCGGAAACTACGAGCAGTACTTC. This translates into CATSTFVGASGNYEQYF.